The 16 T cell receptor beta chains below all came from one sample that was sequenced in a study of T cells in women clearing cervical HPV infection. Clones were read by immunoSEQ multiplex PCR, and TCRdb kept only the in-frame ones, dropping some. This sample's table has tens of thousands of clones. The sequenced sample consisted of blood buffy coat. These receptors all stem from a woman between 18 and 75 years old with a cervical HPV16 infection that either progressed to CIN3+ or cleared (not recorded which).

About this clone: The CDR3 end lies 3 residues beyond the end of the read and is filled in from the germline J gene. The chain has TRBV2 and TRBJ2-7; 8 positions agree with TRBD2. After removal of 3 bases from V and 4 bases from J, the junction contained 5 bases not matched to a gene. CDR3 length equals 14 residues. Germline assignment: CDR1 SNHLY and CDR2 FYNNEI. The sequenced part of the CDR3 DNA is TGTGCCAGCAGTGATGGACTAGCTGGGTACGAG. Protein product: CASSDGLAGYE. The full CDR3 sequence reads CASSDGLAGYEQYF. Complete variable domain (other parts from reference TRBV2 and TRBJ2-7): EPEVTQTPSHQVTQMGQEVILRCVPISNHLYFYWYRQILGQKVEFLVSFYNNEISEKSEIFDDQFSVERPDGSNFTLKIRSTKLEDSAMYFCASSDGLAGYEQYFGPGTRLTVT.

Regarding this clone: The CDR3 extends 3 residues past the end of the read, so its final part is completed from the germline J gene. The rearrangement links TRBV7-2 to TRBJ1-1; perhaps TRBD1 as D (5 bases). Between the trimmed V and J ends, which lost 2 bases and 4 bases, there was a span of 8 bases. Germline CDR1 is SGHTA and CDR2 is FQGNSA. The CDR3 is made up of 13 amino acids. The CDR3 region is CASSLSGGTEAFF. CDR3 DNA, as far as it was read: TGTGCCAGCAGCTTATCGGGGGGCACTGAA.

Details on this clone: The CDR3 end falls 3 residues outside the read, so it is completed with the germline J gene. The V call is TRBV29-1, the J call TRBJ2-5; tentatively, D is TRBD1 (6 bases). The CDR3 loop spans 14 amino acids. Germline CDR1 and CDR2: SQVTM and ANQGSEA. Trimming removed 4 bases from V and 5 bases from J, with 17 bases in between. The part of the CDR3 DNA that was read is TGCAGCGTTGTGGGGTCAGGGCAGGGGGAGACC. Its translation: CSVVGSGQGET. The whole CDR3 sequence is CSVVGSGQGETQYF.

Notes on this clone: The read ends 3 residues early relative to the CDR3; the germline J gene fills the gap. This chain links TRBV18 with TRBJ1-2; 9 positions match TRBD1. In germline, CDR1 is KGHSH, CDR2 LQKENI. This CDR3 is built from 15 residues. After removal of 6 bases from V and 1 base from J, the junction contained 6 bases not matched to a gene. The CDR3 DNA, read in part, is TGTGCCAGCTCTCCCGGGACAGGGTTTAACTATGGC. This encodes CASSPGTGFNYG. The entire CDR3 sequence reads CASSPGTGFNYGYTF.

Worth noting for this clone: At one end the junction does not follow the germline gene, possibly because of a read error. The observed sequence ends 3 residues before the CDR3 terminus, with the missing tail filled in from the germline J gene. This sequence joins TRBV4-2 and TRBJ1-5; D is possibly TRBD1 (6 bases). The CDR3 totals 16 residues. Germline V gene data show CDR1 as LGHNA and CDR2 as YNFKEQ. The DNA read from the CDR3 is TGCGCCAGCAGCCAAGATCACAGGGCTACGAATCAGCCC. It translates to CASSQDHRATNQP. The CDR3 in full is CASSQDHRATNQPQHF.

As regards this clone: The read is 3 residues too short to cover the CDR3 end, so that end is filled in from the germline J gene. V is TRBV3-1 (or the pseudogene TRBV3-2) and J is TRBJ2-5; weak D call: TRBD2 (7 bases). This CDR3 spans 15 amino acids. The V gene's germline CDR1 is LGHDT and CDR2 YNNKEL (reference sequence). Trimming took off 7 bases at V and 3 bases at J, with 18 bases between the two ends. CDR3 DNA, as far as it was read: TGTGCCAGCAAGGCCGGGGGGCTATTCGAAGAGACC. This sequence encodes CASKAGGLFEET. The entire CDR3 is CASKAGGLFEETQYF.

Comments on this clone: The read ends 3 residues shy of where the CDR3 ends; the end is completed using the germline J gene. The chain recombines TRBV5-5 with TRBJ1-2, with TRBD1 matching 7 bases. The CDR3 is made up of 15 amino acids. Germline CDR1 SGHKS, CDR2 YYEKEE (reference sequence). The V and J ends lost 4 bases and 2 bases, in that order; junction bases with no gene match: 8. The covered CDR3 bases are TGTGCCAGCAGCCCTACGACAGGGATGAACTATGGC. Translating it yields CASSPTTGMNYG. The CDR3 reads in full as CASSPTTGMNYGYTF.

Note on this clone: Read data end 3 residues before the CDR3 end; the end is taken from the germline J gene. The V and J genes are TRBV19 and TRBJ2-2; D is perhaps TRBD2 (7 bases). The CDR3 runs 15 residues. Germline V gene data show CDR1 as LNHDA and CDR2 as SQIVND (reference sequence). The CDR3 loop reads CASSLKGGAVEKLFF. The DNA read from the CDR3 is TGTGCCAGTAGTTTAAAAGGGGGGGCCGTTGAAAAG.

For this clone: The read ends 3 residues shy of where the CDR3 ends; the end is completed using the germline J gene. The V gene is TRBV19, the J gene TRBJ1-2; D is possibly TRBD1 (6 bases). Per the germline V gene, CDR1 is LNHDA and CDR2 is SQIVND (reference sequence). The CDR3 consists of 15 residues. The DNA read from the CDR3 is TGTGCCAGTAGTACGAACAGGGATGATGTCTACGAC. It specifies CASSTNRDDVYD. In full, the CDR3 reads CASSTNRDDVYDYTF.

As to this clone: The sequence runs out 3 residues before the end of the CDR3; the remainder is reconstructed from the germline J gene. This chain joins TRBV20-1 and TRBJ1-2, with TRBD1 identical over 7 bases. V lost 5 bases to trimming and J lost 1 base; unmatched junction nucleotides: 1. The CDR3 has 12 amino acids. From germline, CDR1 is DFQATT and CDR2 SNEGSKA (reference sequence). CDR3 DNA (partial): TGCAGTGCTGGGACAGTTAACTATGGC. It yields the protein CSAGTVNYG. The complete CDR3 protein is CSAGTVNYGYTF.

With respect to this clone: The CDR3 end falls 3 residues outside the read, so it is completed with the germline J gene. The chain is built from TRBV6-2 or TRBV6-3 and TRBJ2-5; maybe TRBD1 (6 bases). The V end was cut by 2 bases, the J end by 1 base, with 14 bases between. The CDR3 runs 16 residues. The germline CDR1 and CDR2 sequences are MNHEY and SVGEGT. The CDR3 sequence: CASSYGQRKSQETQYF. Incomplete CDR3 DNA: TGTGCCAGCAGTTACGGACAGAGGAAGAGCCAAGAGACC.

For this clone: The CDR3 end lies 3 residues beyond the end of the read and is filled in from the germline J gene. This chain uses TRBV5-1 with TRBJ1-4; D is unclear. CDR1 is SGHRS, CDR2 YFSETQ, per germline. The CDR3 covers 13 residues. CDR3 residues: CASSFDSNSPLFF. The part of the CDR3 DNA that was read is TGCGCCAGCAGCTTCGACTCTAATTCACCA.

The CDR3 bases that were read are TGCAGTGCCCGGAACAGGGATTGGACTGAA. Its translation: CSARNRDWTE. In full, the CDR3 reads CSARNRDWTEAFF. The rearrangement uses TRBV20-1 and TRBJ1-1, with D perhaps matching TRBD1 (6 bases). The read stops 3 residues short of the end of the CDR3; the missing end is completed from the germline J gene. The CDR3 runs to 13 residues. Germline V CDR1 and CDR2: DFQATT, SNEGSKA (reference sequence). Trimming pared 6 bases from V and 5 bases from J, leaving 16 bases between.

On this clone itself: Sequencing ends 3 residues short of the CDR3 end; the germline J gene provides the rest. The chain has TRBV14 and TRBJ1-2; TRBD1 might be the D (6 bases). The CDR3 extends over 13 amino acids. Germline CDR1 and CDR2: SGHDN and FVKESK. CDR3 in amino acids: CASSRGGLGGYTF. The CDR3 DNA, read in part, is TGTGCCAGCAGCCGGGGGGGCCTAGGAGGC.

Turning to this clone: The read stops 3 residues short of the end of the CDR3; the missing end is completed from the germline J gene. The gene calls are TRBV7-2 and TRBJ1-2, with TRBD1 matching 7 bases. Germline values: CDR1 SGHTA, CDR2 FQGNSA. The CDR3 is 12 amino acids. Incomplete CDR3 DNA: TGTGCCAGCAGCTTCGACAGGGACGGC. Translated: CASSFDRDG. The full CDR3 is CASSFDRDGYTF.

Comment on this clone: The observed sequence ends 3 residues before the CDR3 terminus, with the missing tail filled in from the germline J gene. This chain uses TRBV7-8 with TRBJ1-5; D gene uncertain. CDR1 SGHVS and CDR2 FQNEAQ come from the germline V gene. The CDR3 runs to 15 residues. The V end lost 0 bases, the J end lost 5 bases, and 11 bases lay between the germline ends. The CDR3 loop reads CASSLAPGFYQPQHF. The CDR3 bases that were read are TGTGCCAGCAGCTTAGCCCCAGGTTTCTATCAGCCC.